This entry lists 24 T cell receptor beta chains sequenced from one sample in a study of vaccination and CD4 T cells after COVID-19 (dated 2022 in TCRdb). The sample's treatment or condition, from its label and the paper: approximately 9-day PBMC culture with coronavirus spike peptide pools or control peptides (ViraFEST assay). Libraries were made using PCR. TCRdb shows the sequencer as Illumina iSeq 100. DNA from cultured CD4+ T cells was subjected to TCR sequencing with the Oncomine TCR Beta short-read assay at the Johns Hopkins FTIC core. Starting from the raw public reads, TCRdb applied fastp trimming at Q25, assembled clones with MiXCR and retained in-frame beta chains. CDR3 protein duplicates are merged, each entry listing the most common genes and DNA. This sample comprises 13,000 to 15,000 distinct CDR3 sequences, over 50% of them detected only once. The top ten constitute more than 13% of the sample.

Their cognate antigens are unknown. The sample taken for sequencing was CD4+ T cells from blood, cultured in vitro. The origin of the receptors is a human donor who had recovered from COVID-19.

A few counts support this clonotype. The chain uses TRBV6-4 and TRBJ2-7; no firm D call. This CDR3 region has 12 residues. Trimming removed 6 bases from V and 0 bases from J, with 6 bases in between. Germline assignment: CDR1 MRHNA and CDR2 SNTAGT. CDR3 sequence (DNA): TGTGCCAGCAGCATAAGCTCCTACGAGCAGTACTTC. This encodes CASSISSYEQYF.

V and J are TRBV10-3 and TRBJ2-7; 7 bases line up with TRBD1. After removal of 4 bases from V and 0 bases from J, the junction contained 3 bases not matched to a gene. CDR3 length: 14 residues. Germline V gene data show CDR1 as ENHRY and CDR2 as SYGVKD. The CDR3 coding sequence is TGTGCCATCAGTGGAGGGGGCAGCTCCTACGAGCAGTACTTC. This encodes CAISGGGSSYEQYF.

The V and J genes are TRBV5-5 and TRBJ1-2; weak D call: TRBD1 (5 bases). Trimming removed 1 base from V and 6 bases from J, with 10 bases in between. Germline V gene sequence: CDR1 SGHKS, CDR2 YYEKEE (reference sequence). The CDR3 is 13 residues long. CDR3 in amino acids: CASSLRGRDGYTF. CDR3 DNA sequence: TGTGCCAGCAGCTTGAGGGGTCGCGATGGCTACACCTTC.

V is TRBV7-8 and J is TRBJ1-2; D is perhaps TRBD1 (6 bases). Trimming removed 6 bases at V and 7 bases at J, with 15 bases between. Germline CDR1 is SGHVS and CDR2 is FQNEAQ. The CDR3 totals 13 residues. This chain's CDR3 is CASSRTGNSGYTF. CDR3 sequence (DNA): TGTGCCAGCAGTCGTACAGGGAATTCTGGCTACACCTTC.

The chain carries TRBV6-1 and TRBJ2-1, with 8 bases that match TRBD1. From germline, CDR1 is MNHNS and CDR2 SASEGT. V lost 5 bases, J lost 4 bases, and 4 bases stayed unmatched. The CDR3 is 14 amino acids. CDR3: CASSTGQEYNEQFF. The CDR3 DNA follows: TGTGCCAGCAGTACGGGACAGGAGTACAATGAGCAGTTCTTC.

This clonotype was found a few times. DNA for the CDR3: TGTGCCAGCAGGGACCTAGCGGGAGGATCCACCGGGGAGCTGTTTTTT. Residues: CASRDLAGGSTGELFF. The V call is TRBV7-6, the J call TRBJ2-2; TRBD2 aligns across 11 bases. The CDR3 runs 16 residues. The junction had 7 bases not matched to a gene; V was cut back by 6 bases and J by 4 bases. Germline V CDR1 and CDR2: SGHVS, FNYEAQ.

The chain uses TRBV27 and TRBJ2-2; TRBD2 aligns across 11 bases. The CDR3 spans 17 residues. V was clipped by 7 bases and J by 1 base; unmatched bases: 8. CDR1 is MNHEY and CDR2 is SMNVEV in the germline V gene (reference sequence). The CDR3 nucleotides are TGTGCCAGCACGGGTTATAGCGGGAGGGAGAACACCGGGGAGCTGTTTTTT. Its translation: CASTGYSGRENTGELFF.

This chain uses TRBV11-2 with TRBJ2-1; perhaps D is TRBD1 or TRBD2 (7 bases each). CDR3 length: 17 residues. The germline CDR1 and CDR2 sequences are SGHAT and FQNNGV. V was cut by 5 bases and J by 7 bases, with 24 bases left in between. The CDR3 spells CASSPLQGEGYRNEQFF. The CDR3 DNA follows: TGTGCCAGCAGCCCACTCCAGGGGGAGGGCTATAGGAATGAGCAGTTCTTC.

This clonotype has only one observation. The V call is TRBV7-8, the J call TRBJ2-7; the match to TRBD2 covers 8 bases. This CDR3 is 15 amino acids long. CDR1 and CDR2 (germline): SGHVS, FQNEAQ. Unmatched junction bases numbered 9, after V lost 7 bases and J lost 1 base. CDR3 nucleotide sequence: TGTGCCAGCACTTCCTTCGGGACTAGTTCCTACGAGCAGTACTTC. This translates into CASTSFGTSSYEQYF.

This chain links TRBV7-2 with TRBJ1-2, with D possibly matching TRBD1 (5 bases). Germline V gene sequence: CDR1 SGHTA, CDR2 FQGNSA. The ends were cut back, 5 bases at V and 7 bases at J, with 17 bases in the middle. The CDR3 has 14 residues. The chain's CDR3 is CASSPGTASSGYTF. In DNA form, the CDR3 reads TGTGCCAGCAGCCCAGGGACGGCTTCCAGTGGCTACACCTTC.

In this sample, this clonotype turned up a few times. The chain carries TRBV19 and TRBJ2-2, with 7 positions matching TRBD1. This CDR3 contains 13 residues. The V gene end was trimmed by 3 bases and the J gene end by 6 bases; junction bases not matched to a gene: 1. Germline values: CDR1 LNHDA, CDR2 SQIVND (reference sequence). CDR3 coding DNA: TGTGCCAGTAGTATCGACAGGGCCGGGGAGCTGTTTTTT. It codes for CASSIDRAGELFF.

This clonotype was detected a few times. The chain combines TRBV29-1 with TRBJ1-2; no firm D call. V was cut by 6 bases and J by 1 base, with 6 bases left in between. Per the germline V gene, CDR1 is SQVTM and CDR2 is ANQGSEA. The length of the CDR3 is 11 residues. The CDR3 DNA is TGCAGCGTAACGGATAACTATGGCTACACCTTC. This gives the protein CSVTDNYGYTF.

The J gene is TRBJ2-5, the V gene TRBV6-2 or TRBV6-3; D uncertain. Germline V gene data show CDR1 as MNHEY and CDR2 as SVGEGT. V was shortened by 6 bases and J by 3 bases, with 5 bases between the two germline ends. This CDR3 is 11 amino acids long. The CDR3 DNA reads as TGTGCCAGCAGCCCTAAAGAGACCCAGTACTTC. Its protein is CASSPKETQYF.

The chain links TRBV18 to TRBJ2-4; perhaps D is TRBD1 or TRBD2 (6 bases each). V lost 0 bases and J lost 0, with 9 bases in between. CDR1 is KGHSH, CDR2 LQKENI, per germline. The CDR3 has 16 amino acids. CDR3 coding DNA: TGTGCCAGCTCACCACCGGGGGGCGCAGCCAAAAACATTCAGTACTTC. As protein: CASSPPGGAAKNIQYF.

This clonotype was seen a few times. This chain uses TRBV20-1 with TRBJ2-2, with 11 bases fitting TRBD2. This CDR3 spans 18 amino acids. V shed 2 bases and J 7 bases; nucleotides not matched to a gene: 15. CDR1 is DFQATT, CDR2 SNEGSKA, per germline (reference sequence). The CDR3 loop is CSARYARSGRAFGGELFF. As DNA, the CDR3 is TGCAGTGCTAGATACGCCCGTAGCGGGAGGGCCTTTGGCGGGGAGCTGTTTTTT.

The rearrangement joins TRBV6-1 to TRBJ1-4; TRBD1 might be the D (6 bases). Germline CDR1 MNHNS, CDR2 SASEGT. V was shortened by 3 bases and J by 8 bases, with 10 bases between the two germline ends. This CDR3 has 13 amino acids. CDR3 protein: CASSDRGEEKLFF. As DNA, the CDR3 is TGTGCCAGCAGTGACAGGGGTGAGGAAAAACTGTTTTTT.

The chain recombines TRBV6-1 with TRBJ2-7; 8 positions match TRBD1. The CDR3 extends over 15 amino acids. The V gene end was trimmed by 2 bases and the J gene end by 7 bases; junction bases not matched to a gene: 10. Germline values: CDR1 MNHNS, CDR2 SASEGT. The DNA for the CDR3 is TGTGCCAGCAGTGAACCGGGACAGGTCGTTTTTGAGCAGTACTTC. This translates into CASSEPGQVVFEQYF.

V gene TRBV19 combines with J gene TRBJ2-3, with D possibly being TRBD1 (5 bases). Trimming took off 1 base at V and 6 bases at J, with 17 bases between the two ends. Germline loops: CDR1 LNHDA, CDR2 SQIVND (reference sequence). This CDR3 contains 16 residues. The CDR3 loop reads CASSIVFVGSGDTQYF. CDR3 coding DNA: TGTGCCAGTAGTATAGTTTTCGTGGGCTCAGGGGATACGCAGTATTTT.

The chain carries TRBV20-1 and TRBJ2-5; the match to TRBD2 covers 7 bases. Germline-derived CDR1 and CDR2 are DFQATT and SNEGSKA (reference sequence). The CDR3 spans 12 residues. Losses at the gene ends were 1 base for V and 5 bases for J; bases not matched to a gene: 1. CDR3 region: CSARVGGETQYF. For the CDR3, the DNA is TGCAGTGCTAGAGTGGGGGGGGAGACCCAGTACTTC.

This clonotype is categorized as medium-sized. The chain's CDR3 is CATSRDTTFRRNNEQFF. The CDR3 bases are TGTGCCACCAGCAGAGATACGACCTTTAGGAGAAACAATGAGCAGTTCTTC. V is TRBV15 and J is TRBJ2-1, with unresolved D. This CDR3 region has 17 residues. Per the germline V gene, CDR1 is LNHNV and CDR2 is YYDKDF (reference sequence). The V end was cut by 0 bases, the J end by 5 bases, with 17 bases between.

The J gene is TRBJ2-7, the V gene TRBV11-3; 7 bases are shared with TRBD1. V trimming: 5 bases; J trimming: 3 bases; junction bases outside the gene matches: 7. The CDR3 sequence is 14 residues long. CDR1 and CDR2 (germline): SGHNT, YENEEA. CDR3 protein: CASSPRGDSYEQYF. The CDR3 DNA reads TGTGCCAGCAGCCCCCGAGGGGACAGCTACGAGCAGTACTTC.

This chain connects TRBV7-2 to TRBJ2-2, with 9 bases fitting TRBD2. The CDR3 runs 16 residues. CDR1 and CDR2 (germline): SGHTA, FQGNSA. V shed 2 bases, J shed 7 bases, and the junction held 8 bases outside the gene matches. The CDR3 protein is CASSLRASGTSGELFF. For the CDR3, the DNA is TGTGCCAGCAGCTTAAGGGCTAGCGGGACGAGCGGGGAGCTGTTTTTT.

The V and J genes are TRBV5-1 and TRBJ2-1; 9 positions agree with TRBD1. Looked up from germline, CDR1 is SGHRS and CDR2 is YFSETQ. V dropped 3 bases and J dropped 4; count of bases not matched to a gene: 2. The CDR3 contains 14 residues. In nucleotides, the CDR3 is TGCGCCAGCAGCTCGGGGACAGGGTACAATGAGCAGTTCTTC. Protein product: CASSSGTGYNEQFF.

The rearrangement joins TRBV28 to TRBJ1-2; 7 bases align to TRBD1. Trimming removed 6 bases from V and 3 bases from J; junction bases left unmatched: 7. The germline gives CDR1 MDHEN, CDR2 SYDVKM. This CDR3 is 14 amino acids long. CDR3 loop: CASRNPGQYYGYTF. The CDR3 nucleotides are TGTGCCAGCAGGAATCCGGGACAGTACTATGGCTACACCTTC.